The clone carrying this T cell receptor beta chain was observed at least ten times. Antigen specificity is unknown. The sample belongs to a study of naive and memory T cell subsets. Study-wide results and caveats: Between naive and memory subsets, TCR abundance power law exponents differed. Over 95% of naive TCR sequences appeared only once after error correction, unlike memory subsets. A clonotype means one alpha or beta sequence, not an alpha/beta pair.

The beta constant-region primer was an equimolar mix of two oligonucleotides covering TRBC1 and TRBC2. From the UMI-ligation and nested PCR reads, TCRdb called clonotypes with MiXCR, one entry per CDR3 protein. The table has 89,000 or so distinct CDR3 sequences, approximately 14% seen once; the top ten hold 0.9% to 1%. This CDR3 has 14 amino acids. Trimming removed 2 bases at V and 0 bases at J, with 8 bases between. CDR1 and CDR2 from the germline V gene are SEHNR and FQNEAQ (reference sequence). This chain joins TRBV7-9 and TRBJ2-7; D perhaps matches TRBD2 (5 bases). The TCR sequence derives from a human donor in good health. Sequencing used central memory CD4+ T cells from blood. The CDR3 bases are TGTGCCAGCAGCTTACTGGGGAGCTCCTACGAGCAGTACTTC. It is translated as CASSLLGSSYEQYF.